A selection of T cell receptor beta chains follows, all from one sample in a study of response to subunit inactivated influenza vaccine. Via MiXCR, TCRdb re-called the RT-PCR reads, giving one row per CDR3 protein. The data contain around 530,000 distinct CDR3 sequences, approximately 16% of them singletons. Specimen: CD4+ T cells sorted from PBMCs, collected roughly 24 months after vaccination. Receptor source: a man between 50 and 69 years old who received an inactivated influenza vaccine. The CDR3 runs from the conserved cysteine through the conserved F or W. The D gene is left open where the match is weak. Where a row states a size, it is once, few, many or the class of an expanded clone; other rows omit it.

d_call,clone_size,v_call,j_call,cdr3_nt,cdr3_aa
.,.,TRBV12-3/TRBV12-4,TRBJ2-7,TGTGCCAGCAGGACAGGAACCTACGAGCAGTACTTC,CASRTGTYEQYF
TRBD1,.,TRBV6-1,TRBJ2-4,TGTGCCAGCAGTGGGACAGGGGGCGCCAAAAACATTCAGTACTTC,CASSGTGGAKNIQYF
.,few,TRBV7-2,TRBJ1-5,TGTGCCAGCAGCTTAGGGTTCCCAGGGGATAATCAGCCCCAGCATTTT,CASSLGFPGDNQPQHF
.,.,TRBV7-2,TRBJ1-6,TGTGCCAGCAGCTTTATATTTTTCGGCAGGGGTAATTCACCCCTCCACTTT,CASSFIFFGRGNSPLHF
.,many,TRBV29-1,TRBJ1-5,TGCAGCGTTATGGAGGGTTCGGGACAGCCCCAGCATTTT,CSVMEGSGQPQHF
.,.,TRBV20-1,TRBJ2-1,TGCAGTGCTAGGAGCGGCGGGGCCAACTACAATGAGCAGTTCTTC,CSARSGGANYNEQFF
.,many,TRBV20-1,TRBJ2-5,TGCAGTGCCACCACAGGGAGAGAGACCCAGTACTTC,CSATTGRETQYF
.,.,TRBV5-8,TRBJ2-5,TGTGCCAGCAGCTTGGTAGTTGGAGGATTGGGACAAGAGACCCAGTACTTC,CASSLVVGGLGQETQYF
TRBD2,.,TRBV20-1,TRBJ2-1,TGCAGTGCACCGGGACTAGCGGGAGCGGGGGCTATCAATGAGCAGTTCTTC,CSAPGLAGAGAINEQFF
.,.,TRBV3-1,TRBJ2-3,TGTGCCAGCAGACTTTCAGATACGCAGTATTTT,CASRLSDTQYF
TRBD1,few,TRBV5-1,TRBJ2-2,TGCGCCAGCAGCGGGAGGACAGGGGGCAACGGGGAGCTGTTTTTT,CASSGRTGGNGELFF
.,.,TRBV11-2,TRBJ1-4,TGTGCCAGCAGCTTACAGGGAAGACTCAATGAAAAACTGTTTTTT,CASSLQGRLNEKLFF
TRBD1,.,TRBV6-2/TRBV6-3,TRBJ1-1,TGTGCCAGCAGTTTTGACAGGGCTGGAGCTTTCTTT,CASSFDRAGAFF
.,few,TRBV10-3,TRBJ2-5,TGTGCCATCGGCCAACAGAGCGCCACCCAGTACTTC,CAIGQQSATQYF
TRBD2,few,TRBV12-3/TRBV12-4,TRBJ2-2,TGTGCCAGCAGTCGACCCAAAAGCGGGGTCTTACCCGGGGAGCTGTTTTTT,CASSRPKSGVLPGELFF
TRBD2,.,TRBV12-3/TRBV12-4,TRBJ2-1,TGTGCCAGCAGTTTATTAGCGGGGGGTGTCCACAATGAGCAGTTCTTC,CASSLLAGGVHNEQFF
TRBD2,many,TRBV4-3,TRBJ2-1,TGCGCCAGCAGCCCCGACCCCGGGGGGAGCTCCTACAATGAGCAGTTCTTC,CASSPDPGGSSYNEQFF
TRBD1,.,TRBV3-1,TRBJ1-2,TGTGCCAGCAGCCAGGGACAGGGAGGAGGCTACACCTTC,CASSQGQGGGYTF
.,few,TRBV15,TRBJ2-7,TGTGCCACCAGCAGAGTTAGTGGGGGCTACGAGCAGTACTTC,CATSRVSGGYEQYF
.,.,TRBV29-1,TRBJ1-2,TGCAGCGTTGGTTCAGGGGTTAACTATGGCTACACCTTC,CSVGSGVNYGYTF
.,.,TRBV7-2,TRBJ1-1,TGTGCCAGCAGCTTACTACGGACGAACACTGAAGCTTTCTTT,CASSLLRTNTEAFF
.,few,TRBV3-1,TRBJ1-1,TGTGCCAGCAGCCAAGGGGTCCGCGGTGAAGCTTTCTTT,CASSQGVRGEAFF
.,.,TRBV5-1,TRBJ2-5,TGCGCCAGCAGCTCGAAGCCAATCGGAGAGACCCAGTACTTC,CASSSKPIGETQYF
.,few,TRBV3-1,TRBJ2-7,TGTGCCAGCAGCCACGGGGCTCAAACGTACGAGCAGTACTTC,CASSHGAQTYEQYF
.,.,TRBV28,TRBJ2-3,TGTGCCGGGGGGAGGTCCCACGCAGATACGCAGTATTTT,CAGGRSHADTQYF
.,.,TRBV9,TRBJ2-5,TGTGCCAGCAGCGTAGCCCCTTCAGAAGACCAGTACTTC,CASSVAPSEDQYF